This record covers a single T cell receptor beta chain. This clonotype is a singleton in its sample. Its antigen target is currently unknown. At one end the junction does not follow the germline gene, possibly because of a read error. The data were obtained in a study of breast tumors, draining lymph nodes, adjacent tissues (dated by TCRdb to about 2016). Context from the whole study: In breast cancer patients, the study compared the TCR beta repertoires of tumor, adjacent nontumor tissue and axillary lymph nodes. The study was designed to assess the relationships and possible T-cell exchange between tumor, surrounding tissue and draining lymph node repertoires in human breast cancer. General findings and caveats noted by the study authors: The conclusion that tumor T cells originate in lymph nodes was presented as consistent with a hypothesis rather than as directly demonstrated. A scenario in which most tumor T cells derive from the lymph node and then expand within tumor tissue was judged to be consistent with the data. Tumor and nontumor tissue repertoires were significantly more similar in luminal-like than in basal-like breast cancer. T-cell repertoire diversity in tumors was found to be lower than in lymph nodes but higher than in nontumor tissue, and preferential V and J gene usage was observed.

The axillary draining lymph nodes of breast cancer patients were the source of the lymph node samples. Sequences LNHDA (CDR1) and SQIVND (CDR2) are obtained from the germline V gene (reference sequence). The CDR3 has 14 amino acids, counting the end cysteine and phenylalanine. The DNA shown is the 42-base CDR3, in frame from base 1. Sequencing instrument: Illumina HiSeq 2000. TCR beta chain libraries were generated by multiplex PCR amplification. High-throughput sequencing was used to analyze the amplified TCR beta chain products. TCRdb trimmed public reads at Q25 via fastp, called clones via MiXCR and kept in-frame beta chains. Rows with one shared CDR3 protein collapse into an entry with the most common genes and DNA. This sample gives fewer than 90,000 distinct CDR3 sequences in total; over 25% of them show up just once. More than 7% of the sample is taken by the ten largest.

The sequencing sample was made of axillary lymph node tissue. The sequence links TRBV19 to TRBJ2-5; the D gene is perhaps TRBD1 or TRBD2, as each covers 5 bases. The sequence was obtained from a female donor with breast cancer. Some clones in this sample may be carry-over from other donors' samples. The nucleotides are TGTGCCACATCTCCGGGGCTAAGACAAGAGACCCGGTACTTC. Its translation reads: CATSPGLRQETRYF.